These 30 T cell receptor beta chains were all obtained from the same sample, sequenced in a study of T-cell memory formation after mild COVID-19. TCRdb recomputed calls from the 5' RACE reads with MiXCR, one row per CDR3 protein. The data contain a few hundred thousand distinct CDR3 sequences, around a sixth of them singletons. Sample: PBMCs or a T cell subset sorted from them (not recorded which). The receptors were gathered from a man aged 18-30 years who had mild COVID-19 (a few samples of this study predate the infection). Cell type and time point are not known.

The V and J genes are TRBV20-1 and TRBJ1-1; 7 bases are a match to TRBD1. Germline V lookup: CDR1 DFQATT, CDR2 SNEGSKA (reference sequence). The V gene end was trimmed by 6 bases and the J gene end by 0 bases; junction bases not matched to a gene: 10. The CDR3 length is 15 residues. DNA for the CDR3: TGCAGTGCGGCCCGGGACAGCCGAATGAACACTGAAGCTTTCTTT. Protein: CSAARDSRMNTEAFF.

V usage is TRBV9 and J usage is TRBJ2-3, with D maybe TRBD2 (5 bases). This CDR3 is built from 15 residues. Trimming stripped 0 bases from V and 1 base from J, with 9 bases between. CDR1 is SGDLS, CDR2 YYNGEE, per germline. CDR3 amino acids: CASSVDFGGTDTQYF. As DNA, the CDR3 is TGTGCCAGCAGCGTAGATTTCGGGGGCACAGATACGCAGTATTTT.

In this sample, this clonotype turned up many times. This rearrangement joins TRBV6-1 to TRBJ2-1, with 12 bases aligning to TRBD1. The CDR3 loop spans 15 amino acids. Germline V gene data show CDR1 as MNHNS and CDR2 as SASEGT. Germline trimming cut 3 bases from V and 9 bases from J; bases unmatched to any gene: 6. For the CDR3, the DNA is TGTGCCAGCAGTGACCCGGGACAGGGGGCGATTGAGCAGTTCTTC. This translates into CASSDPGQGAIEQFF.

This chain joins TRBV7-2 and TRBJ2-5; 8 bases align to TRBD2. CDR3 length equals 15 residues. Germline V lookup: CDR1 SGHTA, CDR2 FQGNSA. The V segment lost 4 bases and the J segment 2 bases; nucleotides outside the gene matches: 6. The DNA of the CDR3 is TGTGCCAGCAGCTCCGGGGGGGGCCTTCAAGAGACCCAGTACTTC. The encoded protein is CASSSGGGLQETQYF.

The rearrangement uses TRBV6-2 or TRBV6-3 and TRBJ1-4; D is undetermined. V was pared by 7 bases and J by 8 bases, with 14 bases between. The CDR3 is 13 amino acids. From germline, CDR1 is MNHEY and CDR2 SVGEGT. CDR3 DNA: TGTGCCAGCACCCATGGAGCAAGGGAAAAACTGTTTTTT. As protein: CASTHGAREKLFF.

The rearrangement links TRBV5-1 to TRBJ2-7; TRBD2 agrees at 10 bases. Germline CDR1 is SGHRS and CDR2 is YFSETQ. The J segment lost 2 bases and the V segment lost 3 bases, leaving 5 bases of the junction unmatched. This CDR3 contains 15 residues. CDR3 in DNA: TGCGCCAGCAGCTCAGTAGCGGGGGGAGCCTACGAGCAGTACTTC. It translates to CASSSVAGGAYEQYF.

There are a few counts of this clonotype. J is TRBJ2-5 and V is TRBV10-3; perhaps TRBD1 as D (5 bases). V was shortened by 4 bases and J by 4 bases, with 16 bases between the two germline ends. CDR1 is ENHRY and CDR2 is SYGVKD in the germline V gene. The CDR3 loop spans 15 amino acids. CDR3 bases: TGTGCCATCAGTGGGGCCCCCGGTGGGGCAGAGACCCAGTACTTC. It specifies CAISGAPGGAETQYF.

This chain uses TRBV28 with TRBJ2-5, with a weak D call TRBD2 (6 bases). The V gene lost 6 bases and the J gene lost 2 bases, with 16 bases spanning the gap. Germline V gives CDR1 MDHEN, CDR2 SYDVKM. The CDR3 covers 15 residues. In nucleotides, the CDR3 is TGTGCCAGCAGCCAAGGCGGGGTAGGACAAGAGACCCAGTACTTC. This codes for CASSQGGVGQETQYF.

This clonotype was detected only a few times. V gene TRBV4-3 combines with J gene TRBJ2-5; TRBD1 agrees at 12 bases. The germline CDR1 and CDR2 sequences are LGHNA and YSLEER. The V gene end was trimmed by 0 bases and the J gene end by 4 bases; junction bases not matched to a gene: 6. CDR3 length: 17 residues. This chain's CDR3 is CASSQEGQGAGGETQYF. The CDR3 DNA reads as TGCGCCAGCAGCCAAGAGGGACAGGGGGCAGGGGGAGAGACCCAGTACTTC.

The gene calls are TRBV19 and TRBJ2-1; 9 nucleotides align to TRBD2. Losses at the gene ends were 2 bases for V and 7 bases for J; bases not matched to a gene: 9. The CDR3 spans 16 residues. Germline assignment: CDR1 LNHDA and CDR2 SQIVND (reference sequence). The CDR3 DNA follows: TGTGCCAGTAGTATACAGGGCCAGCGGGGGGAGAATGAGCAGTTCTTC. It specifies CASSIQGQRGENEQFF.

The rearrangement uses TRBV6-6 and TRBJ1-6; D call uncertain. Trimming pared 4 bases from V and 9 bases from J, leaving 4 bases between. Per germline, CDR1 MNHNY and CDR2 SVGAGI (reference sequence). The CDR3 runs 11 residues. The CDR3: CASSSSSPLHF. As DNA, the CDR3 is TGTGCCAGCAGTTCGAGTTCACCCCTCCACTTT.

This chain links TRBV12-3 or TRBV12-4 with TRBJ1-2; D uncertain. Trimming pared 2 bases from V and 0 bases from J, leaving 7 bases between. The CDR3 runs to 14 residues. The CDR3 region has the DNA TGTGCCAGCAGTTTAATAGGGACTAACTATGGCTACACCTTC. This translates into CASSLIGTNYGYTF.

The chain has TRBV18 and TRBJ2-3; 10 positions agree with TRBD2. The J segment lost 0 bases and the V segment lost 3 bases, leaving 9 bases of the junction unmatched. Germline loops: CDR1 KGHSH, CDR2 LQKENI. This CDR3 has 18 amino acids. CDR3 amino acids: CASSPRASGGASTDTQYF. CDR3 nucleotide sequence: TGTGCCAGCTCACCCCGAGCCAGCGGGGGGGCCAGCACAGATACGCAGTATTTT.

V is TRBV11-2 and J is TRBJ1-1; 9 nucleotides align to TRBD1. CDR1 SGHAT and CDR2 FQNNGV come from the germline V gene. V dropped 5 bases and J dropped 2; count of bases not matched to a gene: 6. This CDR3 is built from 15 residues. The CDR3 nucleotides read TGTGCCAGCAGCCAGTACAGGGGGCGTAACACTGAAGCTTTCTTT. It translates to CASSQYRGRNTEAFF.

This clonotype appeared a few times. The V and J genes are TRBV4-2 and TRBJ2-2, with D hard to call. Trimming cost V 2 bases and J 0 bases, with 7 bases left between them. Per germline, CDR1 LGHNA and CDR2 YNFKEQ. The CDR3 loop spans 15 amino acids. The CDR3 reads CASSQRASNTGELFF. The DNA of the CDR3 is TGTGCCAGCAGCCAACGCGCGTCGAACACCGGGGAGCTGTTTTTT.

Here the CDR3 DNA reads TGTGCCAGCAGCCCCCGGACAGGGGCTATCGCAGATACGCAGTATTTT. Translated, it gives CASSPRTGAIADTQYF. The genes are TRBV7-9 and TRBJ2-3, with 9 bases lining up with TRBD1. V dropped 5 bases and J dropped 4; count of bases not matched to a gene: 10. This CDR3 has 16 residues. Germline CDR1 SEHNR, CDR2 FQNEAQ (reference sequence).

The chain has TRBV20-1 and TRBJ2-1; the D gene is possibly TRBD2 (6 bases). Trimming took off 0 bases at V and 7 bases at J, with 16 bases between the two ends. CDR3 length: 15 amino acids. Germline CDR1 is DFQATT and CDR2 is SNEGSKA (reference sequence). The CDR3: CSARDRRGAGNEQFF. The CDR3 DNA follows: TGCAGTGCTAGAGATCGGCGGGGAGCAGGGAATGAGCAGTTCTTC.

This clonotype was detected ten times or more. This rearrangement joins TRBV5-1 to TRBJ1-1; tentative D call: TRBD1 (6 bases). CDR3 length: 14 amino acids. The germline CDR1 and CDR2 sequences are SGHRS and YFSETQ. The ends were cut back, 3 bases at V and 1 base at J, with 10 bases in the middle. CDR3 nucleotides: TGCGCCAGCAGCTCCGACAGGTCGAACACTGAAGCTTTCTTT. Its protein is CASSSDRSNTEAFF. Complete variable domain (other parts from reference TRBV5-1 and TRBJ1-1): KAGVTQTPRYLIKTRGQQVTLSCSPISGHRSVSWYQQTPGQGLQFLFEYFSETQRNKGNFPGRFSGRQFSNSRSEMNVSTLELGDSALYLCASSSDRSNTEAFFGQGTRLTVV.

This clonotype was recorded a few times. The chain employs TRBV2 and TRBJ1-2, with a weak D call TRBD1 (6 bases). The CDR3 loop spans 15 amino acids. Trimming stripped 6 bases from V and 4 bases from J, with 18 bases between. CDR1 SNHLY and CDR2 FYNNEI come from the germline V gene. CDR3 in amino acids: CASSPPTGARYGYTF. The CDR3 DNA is TGTGCCAGCAGCCCTCCGACAGGAGCACGCTATGGCTACACCTTC. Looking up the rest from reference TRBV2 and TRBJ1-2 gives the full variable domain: EPEVTQTPSHQVTQMGQEVILRCVPISNHLYFYWYRQILGQKVEFLVSFYNNEISEKSEIFDDQFSVERPDGSNFTLKIRSTKLEDSAMYFCASSPPTGARYGYTFGSGTRLTVV.

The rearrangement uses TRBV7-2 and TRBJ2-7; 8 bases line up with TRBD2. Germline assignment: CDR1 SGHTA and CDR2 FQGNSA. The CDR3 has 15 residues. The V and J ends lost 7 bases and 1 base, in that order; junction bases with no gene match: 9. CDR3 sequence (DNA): TGTGCCAGCACCCGATCCAGCGGGGGATCCTACGAGCAGTACTTC. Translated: CASTRSSGGSYEQYF. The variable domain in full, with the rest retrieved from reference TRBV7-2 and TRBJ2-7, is GAGVSQSPSNKVTEKGKDVELRCDPISGHTALYWYRQSLGQGLEFLIYFQGNSAPDKSGLPSDRFSAERTGGSVSTLTIQRTQQEDSAVYLCASTRSSGGSYEQYFGPGTRLTVT.

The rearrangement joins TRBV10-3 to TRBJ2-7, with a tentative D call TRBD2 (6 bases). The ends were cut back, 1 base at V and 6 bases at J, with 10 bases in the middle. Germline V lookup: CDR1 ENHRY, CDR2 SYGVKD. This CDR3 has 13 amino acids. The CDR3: CAISELPGGEQYV. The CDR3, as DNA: TGTGCCATCAGTGAGTTACCCGGGGGCGAGCAGTACGTC.

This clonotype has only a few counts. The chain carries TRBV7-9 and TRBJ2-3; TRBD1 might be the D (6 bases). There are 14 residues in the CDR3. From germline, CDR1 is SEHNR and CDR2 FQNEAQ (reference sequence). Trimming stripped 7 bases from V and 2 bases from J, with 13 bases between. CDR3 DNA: TGTGCCAGCAACCAGGGGTCCCCCACAGATACGCAGTATTTT. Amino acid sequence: CASNQGSPTDTQYF.

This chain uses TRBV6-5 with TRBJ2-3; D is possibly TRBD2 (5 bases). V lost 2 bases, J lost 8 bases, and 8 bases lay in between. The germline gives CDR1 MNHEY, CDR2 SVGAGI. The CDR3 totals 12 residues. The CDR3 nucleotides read TGTGCCAGCAGTTACAACGAGGGTACGCAGTATTTT. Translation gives CASSYNEGTQYF.

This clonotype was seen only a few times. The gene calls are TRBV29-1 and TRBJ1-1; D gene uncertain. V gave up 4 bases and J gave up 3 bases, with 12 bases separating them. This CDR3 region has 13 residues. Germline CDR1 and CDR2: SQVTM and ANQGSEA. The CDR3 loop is CSVVWRDDTEAFF. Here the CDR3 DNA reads TGCAGCGTTGTATGGAGGGATGACACTGAAGCTTTCTTT. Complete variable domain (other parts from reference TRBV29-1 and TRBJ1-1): SAVISQKPSRDICQRGTSLTIQCQVDSQVTMMFWYRQQPGQSLTLIATANQGSEATYESGFVIDKFPISRPNLTFSTLTVSNMSPEDSSIYLCSVVWRDDTEAFFGQGTRLTVV.

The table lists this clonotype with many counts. As DNA, the CDR3 is TGTGCCAGCAGCTTATGGCGGGACGGAAACATTCAGTACTTC. Encoded protein: CASSLWRDGNIQYF. The chain couples TRBV7-8 to TRBJ2-4, with TRBD2 as a possible D gene (6 bases). This CDR3 is 14 amino acids long. V was cut by 2 bases and J by 6 bases, with 11 bases left in between. CDR1 is SGHVS and CDR2 is FQNEAQ in the germline V gene.

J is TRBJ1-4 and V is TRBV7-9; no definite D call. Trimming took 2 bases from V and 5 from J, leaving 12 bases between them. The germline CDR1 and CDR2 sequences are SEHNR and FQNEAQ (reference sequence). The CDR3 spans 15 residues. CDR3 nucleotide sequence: TGTGCCAGCAGCTTAAAACGAGGGCAAAATGAAAAACTGTTTTTT. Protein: CASSLKRGQNEKLFF.

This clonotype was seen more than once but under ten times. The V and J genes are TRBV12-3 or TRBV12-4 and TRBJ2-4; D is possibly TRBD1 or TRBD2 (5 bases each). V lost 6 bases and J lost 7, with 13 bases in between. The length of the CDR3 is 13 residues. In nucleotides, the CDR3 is TGTGCCAGCAGGTTGGGGGAACCGAACATTCAGTACTTC. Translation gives CASRLGEPNIQYF.

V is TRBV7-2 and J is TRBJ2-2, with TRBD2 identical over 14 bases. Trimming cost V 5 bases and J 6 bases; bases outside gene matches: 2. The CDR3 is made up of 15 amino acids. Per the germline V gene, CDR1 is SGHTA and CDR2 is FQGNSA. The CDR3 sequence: CASSATSGGAGELFF. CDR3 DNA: TGTGCCAGCAGCGCGACTAGCGGGGGGGCCGGGGAGCTGTTTTTT.

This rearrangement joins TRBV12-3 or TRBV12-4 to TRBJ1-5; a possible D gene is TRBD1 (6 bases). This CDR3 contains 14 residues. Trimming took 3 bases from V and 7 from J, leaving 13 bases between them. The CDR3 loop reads CASSFFGGSQPQHF. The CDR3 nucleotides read TGTGCCAGCAGTTTCTTCGGGGGCAGCCAGCCCCAGCATTTT.

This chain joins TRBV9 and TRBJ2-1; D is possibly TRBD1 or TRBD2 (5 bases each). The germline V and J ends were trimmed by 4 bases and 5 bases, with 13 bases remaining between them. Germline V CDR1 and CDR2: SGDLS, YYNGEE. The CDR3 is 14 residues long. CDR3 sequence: CASSPQWGNNEQFF. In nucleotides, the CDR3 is TGTGCCAGCAGCCCACAATGGGGGAACAATGAGCAGTTCTTC.